Only a few counts were recorded for the clone carrying this TCR beta chain. Its target is not known. Sample-barcoded 5' priming and a J-beta primer mix drove a second PCR of about 7 to 12 cycles. At least 2.5 million CDR3-containing paired-end reads were obtained per sample. One entry per CDR3 protein results from TCRdb running MiXCR on the 5' RACE reads. Of about 1,600,000 distinct CDR3 sequences in the sample, roughly 40% were seen once. The sample is drawn from a study of blood T cells in healthy people across ages. Notes on the study in general: Unsorted PBMCs prevented conclusive naive versus antigen-experienced comparison. Diversity estimates drawn from one million T cells were deemed underestimates. Significant beta diversity loss was already apparent by age approximately 42, declining roughly linearly.

Specimen: blood. This TCR came from a woman aged 18-29 years in good health.

CDR3 protein: CASSVVGGPDYGYTF. Here the CDR3 DNA reads TGTGCCAGCAGCGTAGTCGGGGGGCCAGACTATGGCTACACCTTC. The chain is built from TRBV9 and TRBJ1-2; weak D call: TRBD1 (6 bases). CDR1 and CDR2 from the germline V gene are SGDLS and YYNGEE. The CDR3 has 15 amino acids. V lost 0 bases and J 3 bases, leaving 12 bases between the germline ends.